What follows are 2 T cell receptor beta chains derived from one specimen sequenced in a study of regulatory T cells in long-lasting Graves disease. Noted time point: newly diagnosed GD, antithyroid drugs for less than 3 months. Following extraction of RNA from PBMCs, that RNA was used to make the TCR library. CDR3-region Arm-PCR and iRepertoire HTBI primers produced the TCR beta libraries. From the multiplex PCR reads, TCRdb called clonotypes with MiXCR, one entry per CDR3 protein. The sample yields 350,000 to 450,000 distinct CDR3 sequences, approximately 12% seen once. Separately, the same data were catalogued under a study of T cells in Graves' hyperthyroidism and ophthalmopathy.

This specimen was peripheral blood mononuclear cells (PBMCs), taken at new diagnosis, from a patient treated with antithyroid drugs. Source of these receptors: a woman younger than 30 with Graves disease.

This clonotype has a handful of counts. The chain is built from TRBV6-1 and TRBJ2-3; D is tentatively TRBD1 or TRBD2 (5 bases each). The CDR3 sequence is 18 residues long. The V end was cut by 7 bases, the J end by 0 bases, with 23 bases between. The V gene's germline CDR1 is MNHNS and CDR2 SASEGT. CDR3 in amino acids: CASNRVWGSRRSTDTQYF. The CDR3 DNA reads TGTGCCAGCAATCGAGTGTGGGGGAGTAGAAGGAGCACAGATACGCAGTATTTT.

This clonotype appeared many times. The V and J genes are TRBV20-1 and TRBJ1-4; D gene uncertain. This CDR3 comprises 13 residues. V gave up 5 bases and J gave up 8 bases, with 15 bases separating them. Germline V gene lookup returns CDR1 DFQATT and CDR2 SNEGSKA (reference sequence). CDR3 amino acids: CSAPALDEEKLFF. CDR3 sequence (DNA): TGCAGTGCTCCAGCTTTGGACGAAGAAAAACTGTTTTTT.